This T cell receptor beta chain was captured by sequencing in a study of T cells in Graves' hyperthyroidism and ophthalmopathy. Study-level background: Any treatment followed the collection of peripheral blood at initial diagnosis.

This clonotype was seen a handful of times. The antigen is undetermined. V lost 1 base and J 3 bases, leaving 25 bases between the germline ends. This CDR3 region has 19 residues. From germline, CDR1 is LGHNA and CDR2 YNFKEQ. The investigators amplified TCR beta CDR3 regions from RNA transcripts. When the TCR CDR3 underwent first-round RT-PCR, the HTBI primer set was used. TCRdb processed the multiplex PCR reads anew with MiXCR; each CDR3 protein has one entry. The profile shows about 510,000 distinct CDR3 sequences, 14% of them singletons. Whole-study findings and limits: Blood samples included most of the expanded thyroid clonotypes exceeding 0.001.

The TCR originated in a woman in her thirties or forties with Graves' hyperthyroidism. The sequenced sample was blood. The V and J genes are TRBV4-2 and TRBJ2-7; possibly TRBD1 or TRBD2 for D (6 bases each). The DNA of the CDR3 is TGTGCCAGCAGCCAAGTAACAGGGACTGGGTCACCTCTCGACTACGAGCAGTACTTC. Its translation: CASSQVTGTGSPLDYEQYF.